The clone carrying this TCR beta chain showed up just a few times. The antigen remains unidentified. TCRdb re-called the 5' RACE reads through MiXCR, storing one row per CDR3 protein. The data hold some 840,000 distinct CDR3 sequences, with approximately 10% observed a single time. This specimen belongs to a study of CD8 T cells in ankylosing spondylitis. Study findings and constraints: Apparently characteristic of ankylosing spondylitis blood was a TCR beta motif (roughly 8 highly homologous variants). Those disease-linked clones were CD8+; they were also relatively rare in peripheral blood. According to the report, clones linked to the disease were significantly enriched in matched synovial fluid samples taken from ankylosing spondylitis patients.

The germline gives CDR1 MDHEN, CDR2 SYDVKM. This CDR3 is 13 amino acids long. V shed 4 bases, J shed 5 bases, and the junction held 4 bases outside the gene matches. This receptor was obtained from a male donor with ankylosing spondylitis. The sequencing sample was made of blood, either unsorted or a sorted T cell fraction (not recorded which). V usage is TRBV28 and J usage is TRBJ1-2; TRBD1 matches at 7 bases. The CDR3 bases are TGTGCCAGCAGTTCACAGGGGAGGTATGGCTACACCTTC. It yields the protein CASSSQGRYGYTF.